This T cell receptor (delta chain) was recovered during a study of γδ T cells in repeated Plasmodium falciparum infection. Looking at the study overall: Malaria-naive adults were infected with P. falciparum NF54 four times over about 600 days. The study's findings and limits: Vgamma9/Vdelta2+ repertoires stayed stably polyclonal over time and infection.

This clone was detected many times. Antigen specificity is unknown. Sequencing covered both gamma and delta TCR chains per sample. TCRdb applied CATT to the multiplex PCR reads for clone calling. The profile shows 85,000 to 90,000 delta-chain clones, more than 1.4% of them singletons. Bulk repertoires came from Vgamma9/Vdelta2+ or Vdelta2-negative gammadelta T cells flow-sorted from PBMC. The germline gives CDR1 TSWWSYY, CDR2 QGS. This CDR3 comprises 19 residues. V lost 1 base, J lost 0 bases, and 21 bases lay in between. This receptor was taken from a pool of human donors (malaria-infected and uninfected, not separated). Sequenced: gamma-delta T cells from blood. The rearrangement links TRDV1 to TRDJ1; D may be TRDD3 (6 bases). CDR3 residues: CALGEPKAQPGIYTDKLIF. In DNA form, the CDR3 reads TGTGCTCTTGGGGAACCCAAGGCTCAACCGGGGATTTACACCGATAAACTCATCTTT.